One and the same sample provided the 29 T cell receptor beta chains below, sequenced in a study of T cells after yellow fever vaccination (dated by TCRdb to between 2018 and 2021). The protocol used for the library was 5' RACE. TCRdb lists the instrument as Illumina HiSeq 2500. TCRdb redid the processing of the public reads, applying fastp at Q25 and MiXCR, and retained in-frame beta chains. Merged by CDR3 protein, the rows form single entries marked with the most common genes and DNA. This sample holds some 600,000 distinct CDR3 sequences; roughly an eighth were observed only once. Just under 15% of the sample is held by the ten biggest clonotypes. In the paper's terms, the treatment or condition label means: live attenuated yellow fever vaccine strain. This specimen consisted of PBMCs, obtained on the day of the yellow fever booster vaccination. All receptors derive from a man younger than 45 who received the YFV17D yellow fever vaccine.

This clonotype was seen once. The V gene is TRBV14, the J gene TRBJ2-1; D is uncertain. V was clipped by 1 base and J by 9 bases, with 10 bases between them. Germline-derived CDR1 and CDR2 are SGHDN and FVKESK. CDR3 size: 13 residues. The CDR3 DNA follows: TGTGCCAGCAGCCAAGCATTATCTTTTGAGCAGTTCTTC. Protein sequence: CASSQALSFEQFF.

J is TRBJ2-1 and V is TRBV3-1, with 11 bases identical to TRBD2. Germline values: CDR1 LGHDT, CDR2 YNNKEL (reference sequence). With V trimmed by 1 base and J by 13 bases, 6 bases remained unmatched. The CDR3 sequence is 14 residues long. The chain's CDR3 is CASSQGLAGTKQFF. CDR3 nucleotide sequence: TGTGCCAGCAGCCAAGGACTAGCGGGAACCAAACAGTTCTTC.

This clonotype has at least ten counts. This chain uses TRBV21-1 with TRBJ2-7; no DNA check was done on the table's D call, TRBD1. TRBV21-1 is flagged as a pseudogene. The CDR3 is made up of 12 amino acids. In DNA form, the CDR3 reads TGTGCCAGCAGCCGGGACACCTACGAGCAGTACTTC. Its translation is CASSRDTYEQYF.

V is TRBV5-1 and J is TRBJ2-7, with 9 bases aligning to TRBD2. The CDR3 is 16 amino acids. Germline V gives CDR1 SGHRS, CDR2 YFSETQ. Trimming at V came to 0 bases and at J to 2 bases, leaving 6 bases not matched to a gene. The CDR3 region is CASSLDPSGVAYEQYF. CDR3 bases: TGCGCCAGCAGCTTGGATCCTAGCGGGGTGGCCTACGAGCAGTACTTC.

The chain carries TRBV9 and TRBJ2-1, with TRBD2 matching 10 bases. The length of the CDR3 is 15 residues. Germline V gene sequence: CDR1 SGDLS, CDR2 YYNGEE. The ends lost 3 bases at V and 6 bases at J; junction bases unmatched: 6. The CDR3 DNA follows: TGTGCCAGCAGCGATTCTAGCGGGAGAGCCAATGAGCAGTTCTTC. Translating it yields CASSDSSGRANEQFF.

This clonotype was seen only a few times. The chain couples TRBV20-1 to TRBJ2-1; TRBD2 aligns across 12 bases. Germline V gene sequence: CDR1 DFQATT, CDR2 SNEGSKA (reference sequence). This CDR3 has 14 residues. J lost 2 bases, V lost 5 bases, and 1 base had no gene match. The CDR3 DNA sequence: TGCAGTGCTTCTAGCGGGAGGGCCTACAATGAGCAGTTCTTC. This encodes CSASSGRAYNEQFF.

This clonotype turned up a few times. The chain has TRBV3-1 and TRBJ2-7, with 10 bases matching TRBD1. V was pared by 0 bases and J by 6 bases, with 5 bases of the junction left unmatched. The CDR3 is made up of 15 amino acids. Germline V gene sequence: CDR1 LGHDT, CDR2 YNNKEL (reference sequence). The CDR3: CASSQDGGQGTEQYF. In nucleotides, the CDR3 is TGTGCCAGCAGCCAAGATGGGGGACAGGGGACCGAGCAGTACTTC.

The chain has TRBV7-2 and TRBJ2-1; 8 nucleotides agree with TRBD2. This CDR3 has 14 residues. With 2 bases clipped from V and 4 bases from J, the junction kept 1 base outside the gene matches. Germline CDR1 is SGHTA and CDR2 is FQGNSA. CDR3 nucleotide sequence: TGTGCCAGCAGCTTACAGCGGGGGTACAATGAGCAGTTCTTC. Its translation is CASSLQRGYNEQFF.

The rearrangement joins TRBV5-5 to TRBJ2-3, with D uncertain. The ends were cut back, 1 base at V and 4 bases at J, with 7 bases in the middle. Germline lookup yields CDR1 SGHKS and CDR2 YYEKEE (reference sequence). The CDR3 loop spans 13 amino acids. The CDR3 nucleotides are TGTGCCAGCAGCTTGATGGTCTCAGATACGCAGTATTTT. Its protein is CASSLMVSDTQYF.

There are a few counts of this clonotype. V gene TRBV20-1 combines with J gene TRBJ2-1; D may be TRBD2 (6 bases). The CDR3 consists of 14 residues. Germline loops: CDR1 DFQATT, CDR2 SNEGSKA (reference sequence). V was trimmed by 0 bases and J by 8 bases, leaving 14 bases between them. In DNA form, the CDR3 reads TGCAGTGCTAGAGATACGCGGGAACGGGATGAGCAGTTCTTC. Its protein product is CSARDTRERDEQFF.

In this sample, this clonotype turned up many times. The rearrangement joins TRBV6-1 to TRBJ2-1; TRBD2 matches 9 bases. The CDR3 sequence is 15 residues long. CDR1 MNHNS and CDR2 SASEGT come from the germline V gene. J lost 4 bases, V lost 6 bases, and 7 bases had no gene match. The CDR3 here is CASSRGLAPYNEQFF. DNA for the CDR3: TGTGCCAGCAGCCGCGGACTAGCGCCATACAATGAGCAGTTCTTC.

This chain joins TRBV7-8 and TRBJ2-5, with TRBD1 as a possible D gene (6 bases). V dropped 8 bases and J dropped 7 bases, with 20 bases sitting between them. This CDR3 spans 14 amino acids. Germline V gives CDR1 SGHVS, CDR2 FQNEAQ. CDR3 DNA sequence: TGTGCCAGCGCCGAGGCGGGTGAAGGGGGGACCCAGTACTTC. It encodes CASAEAGEGGTQYF.

This clonotype was seen a handful of times. This chain joins TRBV11-1 and TRBJ2-3; TRBD2 agrees at 7 bases. Per germline, CDR1 SGHAT and CDR2 FQDESV (reference sequence). The length of the CDR3 is 18 residues. V was clipped by 6 bases and J by 2 bases; unmatched bases: 17. In DNA form, the CDR3 reads TGTGCCAGCAGTTCTTTTCCCCGGGCGGGAGTGCCCACAGATACGCAGTATTTT. Protein sequence: CASSSFPRAGVPTDTQYF.

There are a few counts of this clonotype. The CDR3 loop is CSARSIRAEETQYF. The CDR3 nucleotides are TGCAGTGCTAGATCCATCCGGGCCGAAGAGACCCAGTACTTC. The rearrangement links TRBV20-1 to TRBJ2-5; D is uncertain. Germline CDR1 DFQATT, CDR2 SNEGSKA (reference sequence). This CDR3 has 14 residues. Deletions cut 2 bases from V and 3 bases from J, with 13 bases between.

This chain uses TRBV5-1 with TRBJ1-5; no definite D call. Germline CDR1 is SGHRS and CDR2 is YFSETQ. The CDR3 is 14 residues long. V lost 4 bases and J lost 6, with 14 bases in between. The CDR3 DNA sequence: TGCGCCAGCAGCGGGTGGGTTTGTTGTCAGCCCCAGCATTTT. It codes for CASSGWVCCQPQHF.

The gene calls are TRBV6-2 or TRBV6-3 and TRBJ1-1, with TRBD1 identical over 10 bases. The CDR3 is made up of 14 amino acids. CDR1 MNHEY and CDR2 SVGEGT come from the germline V gene. J lost 3 bases, V lost 5 bases, and 3 bases had no gene match. CDR3 protein: CASSTTGGYTEAFF. CDR3 in DNA: TGTGCCAGCAGTACGACAGGGGGCTACACTGAAGCTTTCTTT.

The rearrangement joins TRBV5-6 to TRBJ2-7; D gene ambiguous. This CDR3 is built from 12 residues. V was shortened by 2 bases and J by 8 bases, with 11 bases between the two germline ends. Germline assignment: CDR1 SGHDT and CDR2 YYEEEE. CDR3 DNA sequence: TGTGCCAGCAGCTTAACCCAAAAGAAGCAGTACTTC. Protein sequence: CASSLTQKKQYF.

This clonotype has only a few counts. The chain recombines TRBV20-1 with TRBJ2-1; D possibly corresponds to TRBD1 (5 bases). V shed 0 bases and J shed 10 bases, with 10 bases lying between them. This CDR3 has 12 amino acids. CDR1 is DFQATT and CDR2 is SNEGSKA in the germline V gene (reference sequence). Written as DNA, the CDR3 is TGCAGTGCTAGAGAAATGGGGCAAGAGCAGTTCTTC. This codes for CSAREMGQEQFF.

This clonotype was found a few times. The V call is TRBV27, the J call TRBJ2-3, with D perhaps assigned TRBD1 or TRBD2 (6 bases each). Germline V gives CDR1 MNHEY, CDR2 SMNVEV (reference sequence). CDR3 length: 15 residues. V was pared by 5 bases and J by 4 bases, with 16 bases between. DNA of the CDR3: TGTGCCAGCAGTCCGGGACACAGGGAGGCAGATACGCAGTATTTT. Protein sequence: CASSPGHREADTQYF.

This clonotype was recorded many times. The chain couples TRBV6-2 or TRBV6-3 to TRBJ2-2; TRBD1 matches 7 bases. Germline V gene sequence: CDR1 MNHEY, CDR2 SVGEGT. This CDR3 contains 15 residues. With 6 bases clipped from V and 2 bases from J, the junction kept 6 bases outside the gene matches. The CDR3: CASRPGTANTGELFF. The CDR3 nucleotides are TGTGCCAGCAGACCCGGGACAGCCAACACCGGGGAGCTGTTTTTT.

This chain connects TRBV20-1 to TRBJ2-7, with 9 bases identical to TRBD2. CDR1 is DFQATT, CDR2 SNEGSKA, per germline (reference sequence). Losses at the gene ends were 0 bases for V and 7 bases for J; bases not matched to a gene: 10. This CDR3 region has 15 residues. CDR3: CSARDGTSPREEQYF. The CDR3 coding sequence is TGCAGTGCTAGAGATGGGACTAGCCCTCGGGAGGAGCAGTACTTC.

The CDR3 reads CAISESLRQSTGELFF. The CDR3, as DNA: TGTGCCATCAGTGAGTCGTTGCGGCAGAGCACCGGGGAGCTGTTTTTT. This chain joins TRBV10-3 and TRBJ2-2, with D uncertain. The CDR3 extends over 16 amino acids. Trimming pared 0 bases from V and 4 bases from J, leaving 12 bases between. The germline V gene has CDR1 ENHRY and CDR2 SYGVKD.

The V call is TRBV5-1, the J call TRBJ2-3; 8 bases agree with TRBD1. The V and J ends lost 7 bases and 1 base, in that order; junction bases with no gene match: 5. In germline, CDR1 is SGHRS, CDR2 YFSETQ. The CDR3 runs 14 residues. CDR3 residues: CASQKTGGTDTQYF. In DNA form, the CDR3 reads TGCGCCAGCCAGAAGACAGGGGGCACAGATACGCAGTATTTT.

This clonotype turned up a few times. The J gene is TRBJ2-1, the V gene TRBV20-1, with a tentative D call TRBD2 (7 bases). This CDR3 is built from 16 residues. V dropped 4 bases and J dropped 0 bases, with 16 bases sitting between them. Germline values: CDR1 DFQATT, CDR2 SNEGSKA (reference sequence). CDR3 sequence: CSATSRGGSSYNEQFF. The CDR3 DNA reads TGCAGTGCTACCTCGAGGGGGGGGAGCTCCTACAATGAGCAGTTCTTC.

This clonotype was counted between two and nine times. V is TRBV12-3 or TRBV12-4 and J is TRBJ2-1; D gene unclear. CDR3 length equals 14 residues. V was trimmed by 3 bases and J by 7 bases, leaving 13 bases between them. In DNA, the CDR3 is TGTGCCAGCAGTTTTGGGTCCAGCTTTAATGAGCAGTTCTTC. Its translation: CASSFGSSFNEQFF.

The gene calls are TRBV5-6 and TRBJ2-4; D gene unclear. Trimming stripped 5 bases from V and 2 bases from J, with 11 bases between. This CDR3 has 14 amino acids. Per the germline V gene, CDR1 is SGHDT and CDR2 is YYEEEE. CDR3 coding DNA: TGTGCCAGCAGTCAGTTTAGTCCCAAAAACATTCAGTACTTC. It specifies CASSQFSPKNIQYF.

In DNA form, the CDR3 reads TGCGCCAGCAGCGACCGGGACAGGCTGCACAATGAGCAGTTCTTC. Protein product: CASSDRDRLHNEQFF. The chain carries TRBV5-1 and TRBJ2-1, with 8 nucleotides matching TRBD1. With V trimmed by 4 bases and J by 5 bases, 8 bases remained unmatched. Germline loops: CDR1 SGHRS, CDR2 YFSETQ. This CDR3 comprises 15 residues.

In this sample, this clonotype turned up a few times. The V call is TRBV7-2, the J call TRBJ2-7; 11 nucleotides align to TRBD2. Germline V gene sequence: CDR1 SGHTA, CDR2 FQGNSA. The CDR3 loop spans 14 amino acids. V trimming: 6 bases; J trimming: 4 bases; junction bases outside the gene matches: 5. CDR3 sequence: CASSTLAGVYEQYF. CDR3 DNA: TGTGCCAGCAGTACACTAGCGGGAGTGTACGAGCAGTACTTC.

The chain employs TRBV5-6 and TRBJ2-5, with D hard to call. The CDR3 covers 14 residues. V was cut by 1 base and J by 7 bases, with 14 bases left in between. Germline V gene data show CDR1 as SGHDT and CDR2 as YYEEEE. The DNA of the CDR3 is TGTGCCAGCAGCTTGCGGTGGAGAGCTCGGACCCAGTACTTC. This gives the protein CASSLRWRARTQYF. Full variable domain (remainder filled in from reference TRBV5-6 and TRBJ2-5): DAGVTQSPTHLIKTRGQQVTLRCSPKSGHDTVSWYQQALGQGPQFIFQYYEEEERQRGNFPDRFSGHQFPNYSSELNVNALLLGDSALYLCASSLRWRARTQYFGPGTRLLVL.